Listed below are T cell receptor beta chains from one sample, sequenced in a study of blood T cell repertoires in COVID-19. Data came from immunoSEQ multiplex PCR; TCRdb stores just in-frame clones and leaves some out. The sample gives fewer than 90,000 clones, about 95% of which show up once; about 4.7% is in the top ten. Sequences were obtained from peripheral blood. Receptors were obtained from a human donor with active COVID-19. The donor label of this sample is uncertain. The conserved cysteine and the conserved F or W are not part of the CDR3 here.

v_gene: TRBV14; CDR3aa: ASSQFSGPNIQY
v_gene: TRBV24-1; CDR3aa: ATSDPGLAGTGELF
v_gene: TRBV3-1/TRBV3-2; CDR3aa: ASSQLDSPYGYT
v_gene: TRBV19; CDR3aa: ASSIPQVPYEQY
v_gene: TRBV6-2/TRBV6-3; CDR3aa: ASSSRLAGSSDTQY
v_gene: TRBV3-1/TRBV3-2; CDR3aa: ASSQTGSYEQY
v_gene: TRBV3-1/TRBV3-2; CDR3aa: ASSPSGMNTEAF
v_gene: TRBV11-3; CDR3aa: ASSLVRNTEAF
v_gene: TRBV9; CDR3aa: ASSSSPDTSDTQY
v_gene: TRBV28; CDR3aa: ASSSPGTYGYT
v_gene: TRBV20-1; CDR3aa: SASQSGTSGSRDTQY
v_gene: TRBV24-1; CDR3aa: ATSDLDRGRVWPYGYT
v_gene: TRBV28; CDR3aa: ASSFLRSGRETQY
v_gene: TRBV12-3/TRBV12-4; CDR3aa: ASSPPGNTEAF
v_gene: TRBV9; CDR3aa: ASSILGETQY
v_gene: TRBV7-2; CDR3aa: ASSLGGADTQY
v_gene: TRBV6-5; CDR3aa: AGLAGGGGQY
v_gene: TRBV4-3; CDR3aa: ASSQDRAYEQY
v_gene: TRBV11-2; CDR3aa: ASLGTGSEAF
v_gene: TRBV14; CDR3aa: ASSPGQSYGYT
v_gene: TRBV4-1; CDR3aa: ASSQEPVPGGAREQF
v_gene: TRBV7-2; CDR3aa: ASSGGTGQHYGYT